This T cell receptor beta chain was obtained from a study of T cell changes during pregnancy in multiple sclerosis. The table came from immunoSEQ multiplex PCR; TCRdb's copy has only in-frame clones and leaves some out. The sample consists of roughly 50,000 clones, 80% to 90% of them appearing once. The clonotype originates from a female donor with multiple sclerosis, enrolled in a pregnancy study. The specimen comprised CD8+ T cells from peripheral blood mononuclear cells, sampled in the second trimester of pregnancy.

DNA of the CDR3: TGTGCCAGCAGCATCCGCCGGGACAGGGAGGAGAACACTGAAGCTTTCTTT. Protein product: CASSIRRDREENTEAFF. This chain connects TRBV7-9 to TRBJ1-1; 9 bases align to TRBD1. Losses at the gene ends were 5 bases for V and 1 base for J; bases not matched to a gene: 11. This CDR3 comprises 17 residues. Germline V gene lookup returns CDR1 SEHNR and CDR2 FQNEAQ (reference sequence).